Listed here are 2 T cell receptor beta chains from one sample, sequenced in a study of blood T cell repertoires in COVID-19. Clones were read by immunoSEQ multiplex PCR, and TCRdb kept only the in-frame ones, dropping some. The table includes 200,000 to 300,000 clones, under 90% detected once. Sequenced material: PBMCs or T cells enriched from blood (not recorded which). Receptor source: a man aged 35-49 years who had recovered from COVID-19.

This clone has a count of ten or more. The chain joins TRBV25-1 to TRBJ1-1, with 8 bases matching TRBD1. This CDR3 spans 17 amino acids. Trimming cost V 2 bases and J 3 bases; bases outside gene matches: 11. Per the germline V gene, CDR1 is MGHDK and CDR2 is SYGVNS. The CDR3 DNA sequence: TGTGCCAGCAGTGAAAGACAGGGGATTACGTTGGACACTGAAGCTTTCTTT. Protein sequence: CASSERQGITLDTEAFF. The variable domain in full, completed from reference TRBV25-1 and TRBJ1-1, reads EADIYQTPRYLVIGTGKKITLECSQTMGHDKMYWYQQDPGMELHLIHYSYGVNSTEKGDLSSESTVSRIRTEHFPLTLESARPSHTSQYLCASSERQGITLDTEAFFGQGTRLTVV.

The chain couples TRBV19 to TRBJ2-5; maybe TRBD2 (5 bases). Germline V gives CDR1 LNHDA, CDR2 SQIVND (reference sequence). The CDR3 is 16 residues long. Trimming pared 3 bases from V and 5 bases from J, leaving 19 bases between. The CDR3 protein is CASSIRGIEGWETQYF. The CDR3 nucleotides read TGTGCCAGTAGTATTCGAGGAATTGAGGGATGGGAGACCCAGTACTTC.